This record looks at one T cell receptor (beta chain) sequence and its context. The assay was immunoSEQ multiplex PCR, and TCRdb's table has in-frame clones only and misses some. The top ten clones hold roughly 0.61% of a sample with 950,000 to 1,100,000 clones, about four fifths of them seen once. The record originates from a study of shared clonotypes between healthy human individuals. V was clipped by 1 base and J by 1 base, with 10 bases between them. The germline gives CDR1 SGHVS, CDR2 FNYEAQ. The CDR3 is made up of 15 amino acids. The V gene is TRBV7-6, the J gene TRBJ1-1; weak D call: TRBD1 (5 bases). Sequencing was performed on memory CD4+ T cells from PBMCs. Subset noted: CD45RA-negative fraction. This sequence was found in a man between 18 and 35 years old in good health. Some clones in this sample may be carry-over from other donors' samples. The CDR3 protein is CASSLVGHTNTEAFF. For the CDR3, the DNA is TGTGCCAGCAGCTTAGTTGGACACACGAACACTGAAGCTTTCTTT.